The entry below describes one T cell receptor (beta chain). Its antigen is unknown. V lost 2 bases and J 0 bases, leaving 11 bases between the germline ends. CDR3 length: 16 amino acids. CDR1 is SGHVS, CDR2 FNYEAQ, per germline. Sequencing used immunoSEQ v3. The repertoire was sequenced with immunoSEQ multiplex PCR; TCRdb's copy has only in-frame clones and lacks some. The sample has 45,000 to 60,000 clones, just over 70% seen once. These data belong to a study of TIL therapy for anti-PD-1-resistant metastatic lung cancer. Whole-study context: Median tumor mutation burden was more than 1.4 mutations per megabase.

General study findings and limits: Many TIL product clones were absent from baseline tumor, suggesting clonal contraction. The cohort had more treatment-naive, never-smoker and oncogene-addicted patients than typical.

Specified time point: pre-treatment sample, taken before nivolumab and TIL therapy. Most excised metastases sampled were pleural nodules or supraclavicular lymph nodes. J is TRBJ1-3 and V is TRBV7-6, with D maybe TRBD1 (6 bases). This clonotype was sampled from a person between 25 and 80 years old with non-small cell lung cancer. The material was tumor tissue, obtained at baseline. CDR3 DNA sequence: TGTGCCAGCAGCTTATGGGTCAGGGGCTCTGGAAACACCATATATTTT. It codes for CASSLWVRGSGNTIYF.